Following are 9 T cell receptor beta chains from one sample sequenced in a study of blood T cells in healthy people across ages. A J-beta primer mix and a sample-barcoded 5' primer were used in a second PCR of about 7 to 12 cycles. TCRdb re-analysed the 5' RACE reads in MiXCR, keeping a single row per CDR3 protein. The table lists about 560,000 distinct CDR3 sequences, about 27% of them singletons, with approximately 3.7% in the top ten. The data also belong to a second study, concerning T cells of mothers and their children.

Sequencing was done on a sample of blood. Receptors were obtained from a boy aged 2 to 9 in good health.

In this sample, this clonotype turned up a few times. The chain has TRBV20-1 and TRBJ2-5; 9 nucleotides match TRBD1. The CDR3 length is 15 residues. The V gene's germline CDR1 is DFQATT and CDR2 SNEGSKA (reference sequence). Unmatched junction bases numbered 8, after V lost 4 bases and J lost 2 bases. CDR3 sequence reads: CSANDGTGLQETQYF. The DNA of the CDR3 is TGCAGTGCTAACGATGGGACAGGGCTTCAAGAGACCCAGTACTTC.

This clonotype occurred many times. V usage is TRBV28 and J usage is TRBJ2-7; unclear D gene. Germline V gives CDR1 MDHEN, CDR2 SYDVKM. This CDR3 contains 11 residues. Trimming cost V 6 bases and J 2 bases, with 5 bases left between them. This CDR3 is CASSSPYEQYF. In DNA form, the CDR3 reads TGTGCCAGCAGCTCCCCCTACGAGCAGTACTTC.

This clonotype appeared a single time. The chain recombines TRBV5-1 with TRBJ1-2; possible D gene TRBD1, 6 bases. V was clipped by 4 bases and J by 4 bases, with 11 bases between them. Per germline, CDR1 SGHRS and CDR2 YFSETQ. The CDR3 has 13 amino acids. The CDR3 DNA is TGCGCCAGCAGCACCTCGGACAGCTATGGCTACACCTTC. Translating it yields CASSTSDSYGYTF.

In its sample, this clonotype was seen a few times. The chain carries TRBV10-3 and TRBJ2-2; D remains unclear. The length of the CDR3 is 17 residues. The V gene lost 0 bases and the J gene lost 0 bases, with 11 bases spanning the gap. Germline CDR1 is ENHRY and CDR2 is SYGVKD. The CDR3 DNA reads as TGTGCCATCAGTGAGTCGAGGTACGCTTCGAACACCGGGGAGCTGTTTTTT. This encodes CAISESRYASNTGELFF.

The CDR3 region is CAIRHDRGVYNEQYF. CDR3 in DNA: TGTGCCATCAGACACGACAGGGGGGTCTATAACGAGCAGTACTTC. The chain links TRBV10-3 to TRBJ2-1; 9 bases align to TRBD1. The tail of the sequence fits TRBJ2-7 better, so the J call may be wrong. The V gene's germline CDR1 is ENHRY and CDR2 SYGVKD. This CDR3 is 15 amino acids long.

The chain couples TRBV7-6 to TRBJ2-1; 13 bases match TRBD2. The CDR3 spans 15 residues. The germline gives CDR1 SGHVS, CDR2 FNYEAQ. V lost 6 bases to trimming and J lost 9 bases; unmatched junction nucleotides: 8. CDR3 DNA sequence: TGTGCCAGCAGGCAACTAGCGGGGGGGCGGGGTGAGCAGTTCTTC. It encodes CASRQLAGGRGEQFF.

This clonotype has a handful of counts. The CDR3 reads CASSETGTSTPETQYF. As DNA, the CDR3 is TGTGCCAGCAGCGAAACCGGGACTAGTACCCCAGAGACCCAGTACTTC. The rearrangement joins TRBV9 to TRBJ2-5; TRBD2 aligns across 8 bases. Looked up from germline, CDR1 is SGDLS and CDR2 is YYNGEE. J was trimmed by 4 bases and V by 3 bases; bases with no gene match: 11. This CDR3 contains 16 residues.

There are a few counts of this clonotype. V usage is TRBV14 and J usage is TRBJ2-5, with 7 nucleotides matching TRBD1. Trimming at V came to 2 bases and at J to 0 bases, leaving 24 bases not matched to a gene. CDR3 size: 22 residues. Germline V CDR1 and CDR2: SGHDN, FVKESK. For the CDR3, the DNA is TGTGCCAGCAGCCAACAAAGTTCTGCTCAGAGGGGGAACAGGGGCGACCAAGAGACCCAGTACTTC. Translated: CASSQQSSAQRGNRGDQETQYF.

The V call is TRBV6-4, the J call TRBJ2-3; TRBD2 aligns across 10 bases. The CDR3 extends over 15 amino acids. Trimming at V came to 6 bases and at J to 4 bases, leaving 7 bases not matched to a gene. The germline gives CDR1 MRHNA, CDR2 SNTAGT. The CDR3 sequence: CASSERGGSSDTQYF. CDR3 bases: TGTGCCAGCAGCGAGCGGGGGGGCTCATCAGATACGCAGTATTTT.